These 8 T cell receptor beta chains came from one sample sequenced in a study of T cells in Graves' hyperthyroidism and ophthalmopathy. TCR beta CDR3 regions were amplified from RNA. When the TCR CDR3 underwent first-round RT-PCR, the HTBI primer set was used. A single record per CDR3 protein comes from TCRdb applying MiXCR to the multiplex PCR reads. The sample yields about 640,000 distinct CDR3 sequences, roughly 20% seen once. Input material: blood. These receptors all stem from a man aged 25 to 40 with Graves' ophthalmopathy.

The chain links TRBV27 to TRBJ1-2; maybe TRBD1 (6 bases). Germline CDR1 and CDR2: MNHEY and SMNVEV (reference sequence). The CDR3 consists of 13 residues. V gave up 5 bases and J gave up 4 bases, with 11 bases separating them. DNA of the CDR3: TGTGCCAGCAGTCGACAGGCCCGCTATGGCTACACCTTC. Translated: CASSRQARYGYTF.

The chain recombines TRBV5-6 with TRBJ2-4; D possibly corresponds to TRBD2 (6 bases). CDR1 SGHDT and CDR2 YYEEEE come from the germline V gene. V lost 0 bases to trimming and J lost 11 bases, with 12 bases between them. CDR3 size: 13 residues. As DNA, the CDR3 is TGTGCCAGCAGCTTGGGTGGGGGGAGCCTTCAGTACTTC. Its protein product is CASSLGGGSLQYF.

J is TRBJ2-1 and V is TRBV3-1, with 9 bases matching TRBD2. The germline CDR1 and CDR2 sequences are LGHDT and YNNKEL (reference sequence). V gave up 4 bases and J gave up 9 bases; unmatched junction bases: 4. The CDR3 runs to 13 residues. The CDR3 reads CASSLQLAGEQFF. In nucleotides, the CDR3 is TGTGCCAGCAGCCTGCAACTAGCGGGTGAGCAGTTCTTC.

This clonotype was counted ten times or more. The chain carries TRBV28 and TRBJ2-7; 11 nucleotides match TRBD1. The germline V gene has CDR1 MDHEN and CDR2 SYDVKM. This CDR3 comprises 14 residues. Trimming removed 8 bases from V and 4 bases from J; junction bases left unmatched: 7. In DNA form, the CDR3 reads TGTGCCAGCGAACCGGGACAGGGGGAATACGAGCAGTACTTC. Protein product: CASEPGQGEYEQYF. Complete variable domain (other parts from reference TRBV28 and TRBJ2-7): DVKVTQSSRYLVKRTGEKVFLECVQDMDHENMFWYRQDPGLGLRLIYFSYDVKMKEKGDIPEGYSVSREKKERFSLILESASTNQTSMYLCASEPGQGEYEQYFGPGTRLTVT.

There are many counts of this clonotype. The chain employs TRBV20-1 and TRBJ2-7; D is ambiguous. Germline loops: CDR1 DFQATT, CDR2 SNEGSKA (reference sequence). Trimming took 4 bases from V and 3 from J, leaving 7 bases between them. This CDR3 comprises 11 residues. CDR3 sequence (DNA): TGCAGTGCTAATGAGTACTACGAGCAGTACTTC. This codes for CSANEYYEQYF.

This clonotype was observed a few times. J is TRBJ1-6 and V is TRBV28, with D uncertain. The germline V gene has CDR1 MDHEN and CDR2 SYDVKM. Trimming cost V 7 bases and J 7 bases, with 17 bases left between them. The CDR3 is made up of 15 amino acids. CDR3 sequence reads: CASIPSMGRNSPLHF. The CDR3 DNA reads TGTGCCAGCATCCCAAGTATGGGTAGAAATTCACCCCTCCACTTT. Combining the CDR3 with reference TRBV28 and TRBJ1-6 gives the whole variable domain DVKVTQSSRYLVKRTGEKVFLECVQDMDHENMFWYRQDPGLGLRLIYFSYDVKMKEKGDIPEGYSVSREKKERFSLILESASTNQTSMYLCASIPSMGRNSPLHFGNGTRLTVT.

This clonotype was detected ten times or more. V usage is TRBV5-1 and J usage is TRBJ2-1, with 11 nucleotides matching TRBD2. CDR3 size: 17 residues. Germline V lookup: CDR1 SGHRS, CDR2 YFSETQ. Unmatched junction bases numbered 9, after V lost 3 bases and J lost 4 bases. The CDR3 spells CASSSNQLAGVYNEQFF. For the CDR3, the DNA is TGCGCCAGCAGCTCCAACCAACTAGCGGGAGTGTACAATGAGCAGTTCTTC.

This clonotype occurred a few times. The chain uses TRBV7-2 and TRBJ2-7, with D possibly being TRBD1 (6 bases). Germline V gene data show CDR1 as SGHTA and CDR2 as FQGNSA. The CDR3 is 14 residues long. With 2 bases removed from V and 5 bases from J, the gap between germline ends came to 13 bases. CDR3: CASSLKQGPHEQYF. The DNA for the CDR3 is TGTGCCAGCAGCTTAAAGCAGGGGCCCCACGAGCAGTACTTC.